A single sample gave rise to the 27 T cell receptor beta chains below, sequenced in a study of T cell changes during pregnancy in multiple sclerosis. Sequencing was performed with immunoSEQ multiplex PCR; in TCRdb, only in-frame clones are kept and a portion is missing. The sample shows 60,000 to 65,000 clones, 92% of them seen only once. The sample was peripheral blood, taken in the second trimester of pregnancy. All receptors derive from a female donor with multiple sclerosis, enrolled in a pregnancy study.

As to this clone: Relative to the germline gene, one junction end is altered; a read error may explain this. The V gene is TRBV29-1, the J gene TRBJ2-5; weak D call: TRBD1 (6 bases). This CDR3 comprises 11 residues. CDR1 is SQVTM and CDR2 is ANQGSEA in the germline V gene. CDR3 loop: CGGLEQETQYF. The CDR3 DNA sequence: TGTGGGGGCCTAGAACAAGAGACCCAGTACTTC.

This chain uses TRBV11-2 with TRBJ2-1; 11 bases match TRBD2. Trimming removed 6 bases from V and 6 bases from J; junction bases left unmatched: 10. The CDR3 has 16 amino acids. Germline V gives CDR1 SGHAT, CDR2 FQNNGV. CDR3 in DNA: TGTGCCAGCAGACGACTCACTAGCGGGAGATTCAATGAGCAGTTCTTC. Its translation: CASRRLTSGRFNEQFF.

This chain connects TRBV10-1 to TRBJ1-4; D call uncertain. This CDR3 is 14 amino acids long. Deletions cut 10 bases from V and 6 bases from J, with 18 bases between. Germline-derived CDR1 and CDR2 are WNHNN and SYGVQD (reference sequence). The DNA for the CDR3 is TGCGCCACTCCCCTGGGCGGGTTATATGAAAAACTGTTTTTT. Amino acids: CATPLGGLYEKLFF.

This rearrangement joins TRBV5-1 to TRBJ2-1, with 8 nucleotides matching TRBD2. The CDR3 is made up of 15 amino acids. V shed 2 bases, J shed 8 bases, and the junction held 9 bases outside the gene matches. Germline V gene data show CDR1 as SGHRS and CDR2 as YFSETQ. The CDR3 reads CASSFYGREVYEQFF. CDR3 coding DNA: TGCGCCAGCAGCTTCTACGGGCGGGAGGTCTATGAGCAGTTCTTC. Using reference TRBV5-1 and TRBJ2-1 for the parts outside the CDR3, the full variable domain is KAGVTQTPRYLIKTRGQQVTLSCSPISGHRSVSWYQQTPGQGLQFLFEYFSETQRNKGNFPGRFSGRQFSNSRSEMNVSTLELGDSALYLCASSFYGREVYEQFFGPGTRLTVL.

This clone was detected only a few times. The chain combines TRBV27 with TRBJ2-1; a weak D match, TRBD2 (6 bases). Germline V gives CDR1 MNHEY, CDR2 SMNVEV (reference sequence). V was cut by 5 bases and J by 4 bases, with 15 bases left in between. CDR3 size: 15 residues. Written as DNA, the CDR3 is TGTGCCAGCAGTCACCGGTCAGGGACTTACAATGAGCAGTTCTTC. Encoded protein: CASSHRSGTYNEQFF.

V gene TRBV27 combines with J gene TRBJ2-7; 8 nucleotides align to TRBD2. Losses at the gene ends were 6 bases for V and 0 bases for J; bases not matched to a gene: 4. Germline CDR1 and CDR2: MNHEY and SMNVEV (reference sequence). There are 14 residues in the CDR3. Here the CDR3 DNA reads TGTGCCAGCAGCAAGCGGGGGCCCTCCTACGAGCAGTACTTC. Translating it yields CASSKRGPSYEQYF.

This chain links TRBV6-5 with TRBJ1-2; 7 bases are a match to TRBD1. The CDR3 length is 13 residues. V was pared by 5 bases and J by 8 bases, with 8 bases of the junction left unmatched. Germline values: CDR1 MNHEY, CDR2 SVGAGI. The CDR3 DNA is TGTGCCAGCAGTCCACAGGGGCGGGGAGGCTACACCTTC. Translation: CASSPQGRGGYTF.

The rearrangement joins TRBV11-2 to TRBJ2-2; D not resolved. CDR3 length equals 12 residues. Looked up from germline, CDR1 is SGHAT and CDR2 is FQNNGV. V was cut by 6 bases and J by 2 bases, with 4 bases left in between. The CDR3 nucleotides read TGTGCCAGCAGTCTAAACACCGGGGAGCTGTTTTTT. Residues: CASSLNTGELFF. Full variable domain (missing parts from reference TRBV11-2 and TRBJ2-2): EAGVAQSPRYKIIEKRQSVAFWCNPISGHATLYWYQQILGQGPKLLIQFQNNGVVDDSQLPKDRFSAERLKGVDSTLKIQPAKLEDSAVYLCASSLNTGELFFGEGSRLTVL.

CDR3 bases: TGTGCCAGCAGTTTAGGTCCCCTAAGAGATACGCAGTATTTT. It codes for CASSLGPLRDTQYF. The chain links TRBV28 to TRBJ2-3; D remains unclear. Germline-derived CDR1 and CDR2 are MDHEN and SYDVKM. This CDR3 has 14 amino acids. V dropped 2 bases and J dropped 5 bases, with 11 bases sitting between them. Complete variable domain (other parts from reference TRBV28 and TRBJ2-3): DVKVTQSSRYLVKRTGEKVFLECVQDMDHENMFWYRQDPGLGLRLIYFSYDVKMKEKGDIPEGYSVSREKKERFSLILESASTNQTSMYLCASSLGPLRDTQYFGPGTRLTVL.

The chain has TRBV27 and TRBJ2-2; 11 bases are shared with TRBD1. Germline-derived CDR1 and CDR2 are MNHEY and SMNVEV (reference sequence). CDR3 size: 15 residues. V lost 5 bases to trimming and J lost 5 bases; unmatched junction nucleotides: 4. The CDR3 DNA reads as TGTGCCAGCAGTGGACAGGGGGCTATAACCGGGGAGCTGTTTTTT. It specifies CASSGQGAITGELFF.

This clone was seen only once. The chain links TRBV28 to TRBJ1-4; no firm D call. Trimming removed 2 bases from V and 8 bases from J, with 9 bases in between. This CDR3 has 13 amino acids. Per the germline V gene, CDR1 is MDHEN and CDR2 is SYDVKM. The CDR3: CASSLRPEEKLFF. In nucleotides, the CDR3 is TGTGCCAGCAGTTTAAGGCCGGAGGAAAAACTGTTTTTT.

V gene TRBV5-1 combines with J gene TRBJ2-1; TRBD2 is a possible D gene (6 bases). This CDR3 is built from 13 residues. V was trimmed by 4 bases and J by 10 bases, leaving 15 bases between them. Germline V lookup: CDR1 SGHRS, CDR2 YFSETQ. Written as DNA, the CDR3 is TGCGCCAGCAGCCTTGGGACTTCAGAGGAGCAGTTCTTC. Protein sequence: CASSLGTSEEQFF.

The chain has TRBV2 and TRBJ2-5; TRBD1 agrees at 8 bases. The CDR3 covers 13 residues. The V and J ends lost 4 bases and 3 bases, in that order; junction bases with no gene match: 1. Germline CDR1 is SNHLY and CDR2 is FYNNEI. CDR3 in amino acids: CASSVDREETQYF. As DNA, the CDR3 is TGTGCCAGCAGTGTGGACAGGGAAGAGACCCAGTACTTC.

The chain has TRBV29-1 and TRBJ2-1; TRBD2 agrees at 14 bases. V shed 0 bases, J shed 7 bases, and the junction held 5 bases outside the gene matches. The CDR3 covers 16 residues. Looked up from germline, CDR1 is SQVTM and CDR2 is ANQGSEA. DNA for the CDR3: TGCAGCGTTGAAGATCACGGGACTAGCGGGAGAAATGAGCAGTTCTTC. It yields the protein CSVEDHGTSGRNEQFF.

V and J are TRBV9 and TRBJ2-2, with TRBD1 matching 9 bases. V lost 3 bases to trimming and J lost 1 base; unmatched junction nucleotides: 4. This CDR3 is 16 amino acids long. Germline lookup yields CDR1 SGDLS and CDR2 YYNGEE. CDR3 loop: CASSAAGQGNTGELFF. Written as DNA, the CDR3 is TGTGCCAGCAGCGCCGCGGGACAGGGGAACACCGGGGAGCTGTTTTTT.

This clone showed up just once. The genes are TRBV6-6 and TRBJ2-5; TRBD1 might be the D (5 bases). V was cut by 2 bases and J by 5 bases, with 15 bases left in between. The CDR3 runs 15 residues. CDR1 MNHNY and CDR2 SVGAGI come from the germline V gene (reference sequence). Here the CDR3 reads CASSYGSGPGETQYF. The CDR3 DNA sequence: TGTGCCAGCAGTTACGGTTCAGGGCCTGGCGAGACCCAGTACTTC.

This chain connects TRBV4-3 to TRBJ1-4; no clear D. This CDR3 spans 14 amino acids. The ends were cut back, 4 bases at V and 8 bases at J, with 14 bases in the middle. Germline V gene data show CDR1 as LGHNA and CDR2 as YSLEER. The CDR3 reads CASSLKVRREKLFF. CDR3 bases: TGCGCCAGCAGCCTTAAGGTCCGGCGGGAAAAACTGTTTTTT.

The chain has TRBV7-2 and TRBJ1-1; 9 positions agree with TRBD1. Trimming took 0 bases from V and 0 from J; bases not matched to a gene: 5. Germline V gene data show CDR1 as SGHTA and CDR2 as FQGNSA. The CDR3 contains 17 residues. The CDR3 DNA follows: TGTGCCAGCAGCTTAGCAATGGGACAGGGCCTGAACACTGAAGCTTTCTTT. This codes for CASSLAMGQGLNTEAFF.

The genes are TRBV19 and TRBJ2-3, with 11 bases aligning to TRBD2. Looked up from germline, CDR1 is LNHDA and CDR2 is SQIVND (reference sequence). The CDR3 totals 15 residues. Trimming removed 5 bases from V and 8 bases from J; junction bases left unmatched: 9. CDR3 sequence: CASSQLAGEGGTQYF. CDR3 nucleotide sequence: TGTGCCAGTAGTCAACTAGCGGGAGAAGGAGGTACGCAGTATTTT.

This clone showed up just once. CDR3 in amino acids: CASSQDQGGSGTDTQYF. DNA of the CDR3: TGCGCCAGCAGCCAAGATCAGGGCGGGAGTGGCACAGATACGCAGTATTTT. The chain has TRBV4-3 and TRBJ2-3, with 7 bases fitting TRBD2. CDR1 and CDR2 from the germline V gene are LGHNA and YSLEER. The CDR3 consists of 17 residues. The junction had 7 bases not matched to a gene; V was cut back by 0 bases and J by 1 base.

This clone is a singleton in its sample. The V gene is TRBV28, the J gene TRBJ2-1; D perhaps matches TRBD2 (6 bases). Trimming took off 3 bases at V and 3 bases at J, with 9 bases between the two ends. CDR1 is MDHEN, CDR2 SYDVKM, per germline. The CDR3 is made up of 14 amino acids. The CDR3 sequence: CASSLEGGYNEQFF. The CDR3 region has the DNA TGTGCCAGCAGTTTGGAGGGAGGCTACAATGAGCAGTTCTTC.

This chain connects TRBV29-1 to TRBJ2-3, with TRBD2 matching 11 bases. CDR3 size: 16 residues. J was trimmed by 4 bases and V by 6 bases; bases with no gene match: 12. Germline loops: CDR1 SQVTM, CDR2 ANQGSEA. Here the CDR3 reads CSVRGASGRSPDTQYF. The DNA of the CDR3 is TGCAGCGTCAGAGGGGCTAGCGGGAGGAGCCCAGATACGCAGTATTTT.

The CDR3 here is CASSLNRGREQYF. The CDR3, as DNA: TGCGCCAGCAGCTTGAACAGGGGGAGGGAGCAGTACTTC. This sequence joins TRBV5-1 and TRBJ2-7; TRBD1 matches 8 bases. The junction had 4 bases not matched to a gene; V was cut back by 1 base and J by 7 bases. This CDR3 contains 13 residues. Germline CDR1 SGHRS, CDR2 YFSETQ.

This clone was seen only a few times. The J gene is TRBJ2-2, the V gene TRBV6-4, with 8 bases identical to TRBD1. V lost 5 bases and J lost 4; bases outside the gene matches: 9. The CDR3 consists of 16 residues. CDR1 is MRHNA and CDR2 is SNTAGT in the germline V gene. The CDR3 loop reads CASSRNSDRATGELFF. CDR3 nucleotide sequence: TGTGCCAGCAGTCGTAATTCGGACAGGGCCACCGGGGAGCTGTTTTTT.

In its sample, this clone was seen once. The gene calls are TRBV6-6 and TRBJ2-1; possibly TRBD2 for D (7 bases). This CDR3 comprises 14 residues. Germline CDR1 MNHNY, CDR2 SVGAGI (reference sequence). V was pared by 6 bases and J by 10 bases, with 19 bases between. CDR3 DNA sequence: TGTGCCAGCAGCCCCGGACTGGGGGGGGCGGAGCAGTTCTTC. It is translated as CASSPGLGGAEQFF.

The gene calls are TRBV27 and TRBJ2-6, with TRBD1 matching over 7 bases. The junction had 11 bases not matched to a gene; V was cut back by 6 bases and J by 0 bases. The CDR3 covers 18 residues. Looked up from germline, CDR1 is MNHEY and CDR2 is SMNVEV (reference sequence). CDR3 sequence reads: CASRISGTVRSGANVLTF. CDR3 bases: TGTGCCAGCAGGATCTCCGGGACAGTCCGCTCTGGGGCCAACGTCCTGACTTTC. Supplemented by reference TRBV27 and TRBJ2-6, the full variable domain reads EAQVTQNPRYLITVTGKKLTVTCSQNMNHEYMSWYRQDPGLGLRQIYYSMNVEVTDKGDVPEGYKVSRKEKRNFPLILESPSPNQTSLYFCASRISGTVRSGANVLTFGAGSRLTVL.

The rearrangement joins TRBV7-2 to TRBJ2-5; 7 nucleotides line up with TRBD1. The trim removed 4 bases at V and 5 bases at J, leaving 13 bases unmatched. Germline V CDR1 and CDR2: SGHTA, FQGNSA. CDR3 length: 16 residues. As DNA, the CDR3 is TGTGCCAGCAGCTCCCCTCGGGACAGTTGGGGTGAGACCCAGTACTTC. Translating gives CASSSPRDSWGETQYF.